This T cell receptor (beta chain) originates from a study of radiotherapy plus CTLA-4 blockade in lung cancer. The wider study: Among enrolled patients, about 18% responded and approximately 33% achieved disease control.

V trimming: 6 bases; J trimming: 3 bases; junction bases outside the gene matches: 4. CDR3 length equals 13 residues. CDR1 is MDHEN and CDR2 is SYDVKM in the germline V gene. Lung cancer patients with chemo-refractory metastatic non-small-cell disease were given focal radiation plus CTLA-4 blockade with ipilimumab. Turning to this clone: Its cognate antigen is unknown.

Overall study results and limits: Reports state that early shifts in blood T cell clones, with interferon-beta, best predicted response. Subsequent to radiotherapy plus ipilimumab, tumor-derived TCR clones underwent expansion in blood.

Some clones are missing from TCRdb's copy, which holds only in-frame ones; the method was immunoSEQ multiplex PCR. Among some 70,000 clones listed, about 80% were seen once. The rearrangement uses TRBV28 and TRBJ2-5; 7 bases line up with TRBD1. Specimen: peripheral blood, collected from a patient treated with radiotherapy plus ipilimumab. This clonotype originated in a human donor with non-small cell lung cancer who had a partial response to radiotherapy plus ipilimumab. CDR3 DNA: TGTGCCAGCAGAACCACAGGGGAAGAGACCCAGTACTTC. Translation gives CASRTTGEETQYF.